This T cell receptor beta chain was documented in a study of graft-versus-host responses after intestinal transplantation. For the study at large: The whole recipient group had anti-thymocyte globulin induction followed by tacrolimus and steroids for roughly 3 years. Study-wide results and caveats: Marrow from the recipient contained GvH clones, some of which had appeared first in ileum or blood.

Germline V gene data show CDR1 as SNHLY and CDR2 as FYNNEI. The V end was cut by 4 bases, the J end by 6 bases, with 7 bases between. This CDR3 has 13 amino acids. This clone came up once. What it binds is not known. Generated by immunoSEQ multiplex PCR, the TCRdb table keeps only in-frame clones and is missing some. The data contain approximately 130,000 clones, about 92% of them singletons. This chain joins TRBV2 and TRBJ1-6; D unresolved. This sample comprised unstimulated CD4+ T cells sorted from spleen or lymph node cells, obtained before intestinal transplant. The sequence derives from a human donor who received an intestinal transplant. CDR3 region: CASSGEINSPLHF. The CDR3 DNA reads as TGTGCCAGCAGTGGGGAAATTAATTCACCCCTCCACTTT.